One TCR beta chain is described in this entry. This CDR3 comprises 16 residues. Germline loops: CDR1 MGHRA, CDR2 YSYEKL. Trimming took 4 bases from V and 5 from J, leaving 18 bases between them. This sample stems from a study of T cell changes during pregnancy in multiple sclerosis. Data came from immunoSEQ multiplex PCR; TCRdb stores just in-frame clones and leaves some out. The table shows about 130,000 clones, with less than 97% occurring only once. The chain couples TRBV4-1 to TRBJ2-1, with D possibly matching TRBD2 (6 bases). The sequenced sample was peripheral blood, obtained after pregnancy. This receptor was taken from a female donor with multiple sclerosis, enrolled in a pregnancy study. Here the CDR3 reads CASSPSGRIFDNEQFF. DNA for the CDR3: TGCGCCAGCAGCCCTAGTGGGAGGATTTTTGACAATGAGCAGTTCTTC.